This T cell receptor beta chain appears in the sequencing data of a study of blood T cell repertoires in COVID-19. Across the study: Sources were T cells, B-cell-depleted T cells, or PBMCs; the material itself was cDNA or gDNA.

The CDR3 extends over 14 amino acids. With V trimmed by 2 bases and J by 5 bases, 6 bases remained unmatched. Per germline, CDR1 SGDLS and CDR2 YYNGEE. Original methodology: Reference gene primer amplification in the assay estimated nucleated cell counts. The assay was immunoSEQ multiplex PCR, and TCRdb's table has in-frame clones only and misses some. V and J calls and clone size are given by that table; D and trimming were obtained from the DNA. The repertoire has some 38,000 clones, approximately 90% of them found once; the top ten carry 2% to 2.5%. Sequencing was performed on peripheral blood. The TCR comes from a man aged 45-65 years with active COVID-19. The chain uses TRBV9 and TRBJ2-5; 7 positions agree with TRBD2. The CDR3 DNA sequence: TGTGCCAGCAGCGTTCGACCCGGGAGGGAGACCCAGTACTTC. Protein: CASSVRPGRETQYF.